This T cell receptor (beta chain) was captured in a study of blood T cell repertoires in COVID-19. CDR1 and CDR2 from the germline V gene are LNHNV and YYDKDF (reference sequence). The ends lost 1 base at V and 4 bases at J; junction bases unmatched: 5. The CDR3 length is 15 residues. This clone was seen just once. Profiling relied on immunoSEQ multiplex PCR, and the TCRdb table lists in-frame clones only, not all of them. The sample holds 60,000 to 90,000 clones, around 80% seen once. The source material was peripheral blood. The sequence came from a woman in her forties or fifties with acute or convalescent COVID-19. The V and J genes are TRBV15 and TRBJ1-1; 8 bases align to TRBD1. In DNA, the CDR3 is TGTGCCACCAGCAGAGTTCAACAGGGGGGCACTGAAGCTTTCTTT. It codes for CATSRVQQGGTEAFF.